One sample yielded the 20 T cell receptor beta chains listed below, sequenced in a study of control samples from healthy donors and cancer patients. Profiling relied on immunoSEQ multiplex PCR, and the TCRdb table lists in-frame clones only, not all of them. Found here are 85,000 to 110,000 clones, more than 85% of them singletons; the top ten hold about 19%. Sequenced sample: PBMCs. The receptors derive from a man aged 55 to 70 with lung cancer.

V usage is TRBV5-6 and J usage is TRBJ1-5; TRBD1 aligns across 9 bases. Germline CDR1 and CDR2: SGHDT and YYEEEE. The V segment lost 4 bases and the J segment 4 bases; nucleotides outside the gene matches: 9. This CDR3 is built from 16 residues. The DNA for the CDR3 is TGTGCCAGCAGCCCCCTTGGGGGACAGGGAAATCAGCCCCAGCATTTT. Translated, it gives CASSPLGGQGNQPQHF.

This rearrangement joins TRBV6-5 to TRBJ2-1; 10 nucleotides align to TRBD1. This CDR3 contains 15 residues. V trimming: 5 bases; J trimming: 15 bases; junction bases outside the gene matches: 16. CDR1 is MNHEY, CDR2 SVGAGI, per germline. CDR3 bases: TGTGCCAGCAGTCCCAAGAGGGGGGACCGGGACAGGGGGTTCTTC. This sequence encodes CASSPKRGDRDRGFF.

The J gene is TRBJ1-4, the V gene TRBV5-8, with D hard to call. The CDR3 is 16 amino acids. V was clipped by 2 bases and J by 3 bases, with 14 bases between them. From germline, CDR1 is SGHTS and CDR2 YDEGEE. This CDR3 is CASSLGQRNSNEKLFF. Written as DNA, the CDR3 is TGTGCCAGCAGCTTAGGGCAGAGGAATTCTAATGAAAAACTGTTTTTT.

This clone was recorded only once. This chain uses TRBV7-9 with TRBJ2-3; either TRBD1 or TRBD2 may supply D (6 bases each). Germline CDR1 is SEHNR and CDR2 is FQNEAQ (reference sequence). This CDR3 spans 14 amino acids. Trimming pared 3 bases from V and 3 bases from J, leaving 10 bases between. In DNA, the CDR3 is TGTGCCAGCAGCTTCCGGGGGCGGACAGATACGCAGTATTTT. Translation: CASSFRGRTDTQYF.

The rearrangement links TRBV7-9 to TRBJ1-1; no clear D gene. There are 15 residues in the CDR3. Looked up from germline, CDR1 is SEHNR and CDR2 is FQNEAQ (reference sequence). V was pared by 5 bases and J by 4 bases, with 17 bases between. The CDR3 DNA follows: TGTGCCAGCAGCATCGCCACCAACGCGGGCACTGAAGCTTTCTTT. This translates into CASSIATNAGTEAFF.

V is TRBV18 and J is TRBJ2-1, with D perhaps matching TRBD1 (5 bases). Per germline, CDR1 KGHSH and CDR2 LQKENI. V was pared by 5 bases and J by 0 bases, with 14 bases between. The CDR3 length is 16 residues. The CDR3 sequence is CASSEQAMSSYNEQFF. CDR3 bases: TGTGCCAGCTCAGAACAGGCTATGAGCTCCTACAATGAGCAGTTCTTC.

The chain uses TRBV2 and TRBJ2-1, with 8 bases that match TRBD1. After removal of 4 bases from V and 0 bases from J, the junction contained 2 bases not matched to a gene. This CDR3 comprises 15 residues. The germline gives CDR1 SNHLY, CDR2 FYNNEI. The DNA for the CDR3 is TGTGCCAGCAGTGCCCAGGGGGCCTCCTACAATGAGCAGTTCTTC. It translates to CASSAQGASYNEQFF.

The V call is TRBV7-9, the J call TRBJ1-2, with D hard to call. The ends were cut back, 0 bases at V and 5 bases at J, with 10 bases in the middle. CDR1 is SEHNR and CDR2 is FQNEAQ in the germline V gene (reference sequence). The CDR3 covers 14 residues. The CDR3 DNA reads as TGTGCCAGCAGCTTAGCAGGTCCCGCATATGGCTACACCTTC. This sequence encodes CASSLAGPAYGYTF.

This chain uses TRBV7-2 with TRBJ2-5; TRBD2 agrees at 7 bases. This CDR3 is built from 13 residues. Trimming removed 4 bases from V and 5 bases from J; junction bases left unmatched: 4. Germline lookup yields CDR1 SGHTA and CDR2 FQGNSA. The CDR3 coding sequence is TGTGCCAGCAGCTCGACTAGCCTGGAGACCCAGTACTTC. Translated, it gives CASSSTSLETQYF.

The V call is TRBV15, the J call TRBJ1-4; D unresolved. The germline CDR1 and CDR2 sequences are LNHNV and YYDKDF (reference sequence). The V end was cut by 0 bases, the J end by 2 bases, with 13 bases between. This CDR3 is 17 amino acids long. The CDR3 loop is CATSREAGGGTNEKLFF. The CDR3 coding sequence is TGTGCCACCAGCAGAGAGGCCGGTGGAGGGACTAATGAAAAACTGTTTTTT. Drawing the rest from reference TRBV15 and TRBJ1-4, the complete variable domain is DAMVIQNPRYQVTQFGKPVTLSCSQTLNHNVMYWYQQKSSQAPKLLFHYYDKDFNNEADTPDNFQSRRPNTSFCFLDIRSPGLGDTAMYLCATSREAGGGTNEKLFFGSGTQLSVL.

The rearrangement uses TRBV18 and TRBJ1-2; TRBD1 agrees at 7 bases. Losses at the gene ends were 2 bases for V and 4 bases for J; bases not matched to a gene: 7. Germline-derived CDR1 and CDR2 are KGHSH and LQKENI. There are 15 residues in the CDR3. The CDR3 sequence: CASSPEQGPVYGYTF. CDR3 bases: TGTGCCAGCTCACCAGAACAGGGGCCGGTCTATGGCTACACCTTC.

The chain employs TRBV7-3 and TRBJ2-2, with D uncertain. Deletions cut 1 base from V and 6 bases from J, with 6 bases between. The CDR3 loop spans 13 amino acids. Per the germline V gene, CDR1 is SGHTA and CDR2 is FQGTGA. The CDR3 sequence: CASSLNIPGELFF. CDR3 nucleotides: TGTGCCAGCAGCTTAAATATCCCCGGGGAGCTGTTTTTT.

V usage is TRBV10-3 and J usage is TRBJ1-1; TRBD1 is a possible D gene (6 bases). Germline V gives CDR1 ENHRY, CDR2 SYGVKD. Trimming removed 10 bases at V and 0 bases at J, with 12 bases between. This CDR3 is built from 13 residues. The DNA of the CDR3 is TGTGCCACCCTAGGACAGTTGAACACTGAAGCTTTCTTT. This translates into CATLGQLNTEAFF.

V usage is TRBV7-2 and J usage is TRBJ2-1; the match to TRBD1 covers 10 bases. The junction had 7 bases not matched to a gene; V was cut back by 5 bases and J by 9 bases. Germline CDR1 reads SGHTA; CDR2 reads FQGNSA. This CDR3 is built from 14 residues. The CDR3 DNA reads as TGTGCCAGCAGCGCAAGACAGGGGGCGGGTGAGCAGTTCTTC. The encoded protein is CASSARQGAGEQFF. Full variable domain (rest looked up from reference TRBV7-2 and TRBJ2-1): GAGVSQSPSNKVTEKGKDVELRCDPISGHTALYWYRQSLGQGLEFLIYFQGNSAPDKSGLPSDRFSAERTGGSVSTLTIQRTQQEDSAVYLCASSARQGAGEQFFGPGTRLTVL.

The CDR3: CASSLPLGQSNTGELFF. The CDR3 coding sequence is TGTGCCAGCAGCTTACCCCTGGGACAGTCGAACACCGGGGAGCTGTTTTTT. The chain has TRBV7-9 and TRBJ2-2, with 7 bases lining up with TRBD1. V was clipped by 2 bases and J by 0 bases; unmatched bases: 6. CDR1 is SEHNR, CDR2 FQNEAQ, per germline (reference sequence). The CDR3 spans 17 residues.

CDR3 amino acids: CASSVDGTGRRGYTF. The CDR3, as DNA: TGTGCCAGCAGCGTAGACGGGACAGGTCGGCGTGGCTACACCTTC. V usage is TRBV9 and J usage is TRBJ1-2; 8 bases fit TRBD1. The CDR3 has 15 residues. Germline V lookup: CDR1 SGDLS, CDR2 YYNGEE. V gave up 0 bases and J gave up 7 bases; unmatched junction bases: 8.

For the CDR3, the DNA is TGCAGCGTTGAAGGAGGGGGCACCGGGGAGCTGTTTTTT. This translates into CSVEGGGTGELFF. The chain employs TRBV29-1 and TRBJ2-2; D might be TRBD1 (6 bases). Germline CDR1 is SQVTM and CDR2 is ANQGSEA. The CDR3 has 13 residues. The V gene lost 1 base and the J gene lost 4 bases, with 7 bases spanning the gap.

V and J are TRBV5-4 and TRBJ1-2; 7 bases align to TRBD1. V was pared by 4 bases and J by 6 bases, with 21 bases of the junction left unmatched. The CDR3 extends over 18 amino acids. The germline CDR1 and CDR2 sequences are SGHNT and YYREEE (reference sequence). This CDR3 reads CASSTSSTGLPTRDGYTF. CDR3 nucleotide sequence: TGTGCCAGCAGCACAAGTTCGACAGGGTTACCAACTAGAGATGGCTACACCTTC.

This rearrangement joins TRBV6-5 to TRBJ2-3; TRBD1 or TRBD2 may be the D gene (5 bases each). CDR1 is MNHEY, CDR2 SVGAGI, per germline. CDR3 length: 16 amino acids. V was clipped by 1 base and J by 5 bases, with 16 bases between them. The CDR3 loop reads CASSYYGTNEVDTQYF. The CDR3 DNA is TGTGCCAGCAGTTACTACGGGACCAACGAGGTAGATACGCAGTATTTT.

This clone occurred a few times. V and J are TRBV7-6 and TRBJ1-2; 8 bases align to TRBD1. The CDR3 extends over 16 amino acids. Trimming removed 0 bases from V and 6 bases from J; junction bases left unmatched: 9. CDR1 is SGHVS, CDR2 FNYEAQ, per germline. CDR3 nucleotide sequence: TGTGCCAGCAGCTTAGCGGTTGGAGGACAGGGCCATGGCTACACCTTC. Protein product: CASSLAVGGQGHGYTF.